This T cell receptor beta chain was identified in a study of blood T cell repertoires in COVID-19. Across the whole study: Collection of acute and convalescent COVID-19 samples took place in the United States, Italy and Spain. PBMCs, B-cell-depleted T cells, or T cells were the source of the cDNA or gDNA that made up the material.

Under the authors' procedure: Amplifying reference gene primers gave estimates of nucleated cell counts. Assay used: immunoSEQ multiplex PCR; TCRdb lists only in-frame clones, some missing. V and J calls and clone size are given by that table; D and trimming were obtained from the DNA. The sample records fewer than 40,000 clones, 85% being singletons. The CDR3 contains 12 residues. The V end lost 3 bases, the J end lost 5 bases, and 9 bases lay between the germline ends. Germline CDR1 is DFQATT and CDR2 is SNEGSKA (reference sequence). Input material: peripheral blood. The origin of this receptor is a human donor in a cohort sampled during active COVID-19. The genes are TRBV20-1 and TRBJ2-3; tentatively, D is TRBD1 (5 bases). The CDR3, as DNA: TGCAGTGCTAGTCCAGGGAAAGATACGCAGTATTTT. The encoded protein is CSASPGKDTQYF.